Following are 19 T cell receptor beta chains from one sample sequenced in a study of T cell clonality in common variable immunodeficiency. General observations from the study: In common variable immunodeficiency, TCR beta chains reportedly carried fewer deletions and N-nucleotide insertions.

The protocol was immunoSEQ multiplex PCR, while the TCRdb copy is restricted to in-frame clones and leaves out a portion. The sample presents more than 35,000 clones, none singletons. The antigens these receptors bind are not known. Sequencing was done on a sample of peripheral blood mononuclear cells. These receptors were taken from a human donor with common variable immunodeficiency.

Points on this clone: Sequencing ends 3 residues short of the CDR3 end; the germline J gene provides the rest. The genes are TRBV2 and TRBJ2-7, with 8 bases matching TRBD2. The CDR3 totals 13 residues. J gave up 6 bases and V 6 bases, and 7 bases lay outside the gene matches. Germline assignment: CDR1 SNHLY and CDR2 FYNNEI. CDR3 DNA, as far as it was read: TGTGCCAGCAGGCCGGGACTAGGAACCGAG. It encodes CASRPGLGTE. The CDR3 in its entirety is CASRPGLGTEQYF.

This clone was found a few times. The missing CDR3 end, 3 residues past where the read stops, is filled in from the germline J gene. The rearrangement links TRBV7-2 to TRBJ2-7; D possibly corresponds to TRBD1 (5 bases). V was pared by 1 base and J by 5 bases, with 12 bases between. The V gene's germline CDR1 is SGHTA and CDR2 FQGNSA. The CDR3 runs 14 residues. CDR3: CASSLGGAVHEQYF. The sequenced part of the CDR3 DNA is TGTGCCAGCAGCTTAGGGGGCGCCGTCCACGAG.

With regard to this clone: The read finishes 3 residues shy of the CDR3 end, and the germline J gene is used to complete it. J is TRBJ2-7 and V is TRBV20-1; tentative D call: TRBD1 (6 bases). Looked up from germline, CDR1 is DFQATT and CDR2 is SNEGSKA (reference sequence). The CDR3 has 17 amino acids. The V and J ends lost 3 bases and 3 bases respectively, with 24 bases between them. The CDR3 loop is CSARTDRRSTWNYEQYF. The DNA read from the CDR3 is TGCAGTGCTAGGACTGACAGGCGCTCGACTTGGAACTACGAG.

A note on this clone: The read is 3 residues too short to cover the CDR3 end, so that end is filled in from the germline J gene. V usage is TRBV19 and J usage is TRBJ2-1; 10 bases fit TRBD1. The V gene end was trimmed by 6 bases and the J gene end by 7 bases; junction bases not matched to a gene: 9. The germline V gene encodes CDR1 LNHDA and CDR2 SQIVND (reference sequence). The CDR3 has 15 residues. The CDR3 is CASSEPGQGMNEQFF. The part of the CDR3 DNA that was read is TGTGCCAGTAGCGAGCCGGGACAGGGGATGAATGAG.

CDR3: CASSRTGDEQYF. The covered CDR3 bases are TGTGCCAGTAGTAGGACAGGGGACGAG. The chain uses TRBV19 and TRBJ2-7, with TRBD1 matching over 9 bases. Read coverage stops 3 residues before the CDR3 terminus; the germline J gene supplies the remainder. Germline V gene lookup returns CDR1 LNHDA and CDR2 SQIVND (reference sequence). After removal of 4 bases from V and 5 bases from J, the junction contained 0 bases not matched to a gene. The CDR3 length is 12 residues.

The sample holds a few counts of this clone. The read falls 3 residues short of the CDR3 end, and the missing part is taken from the germline J gene. The chain couples TRBV19 to TRBJ1-1, with 7 positions matching TRBD1. The V segment lost 3 bases and the J segment 1 base; nucleotides outside the gene matches: 5. Germline CDR1 LNHDA, CDR2 SQIVND (reference sequence). The CDR3 has 15 residues. Partial CDR3 DNA: TGTGCCAGTAGTATTTACAGGGGCCCGAACACTGAA. It codes for CASSIYRGPNTE. The CDR3, in full, reads CASSIYRGPNTEAFF.

In the case of this clone: The CDR3 end falls 3 residues outside the read, so it is completed with the germline J gene. The V gene is TRBV19, the J gene TRBJ2-5; 11 bases fit TRBD2. The V gene end was trimmed by 4 bases and the J gene end by 3 bases; junction bases not matched to a gene: 7. CDR3 length equals 16 residues. Per the germline V gene, CDR1 is LNHDA and CDR2 is SQIVND (reference sequence). CDR3 DNA (partial): TGTGCCAGTAGTAGTTCGATTAGCGGGGGGGAAGAGACC. It specifies CASSSSISGGEET. The CDR3, in full, reads CASSSSISGGEETQYF.

This clone was counted only a few times. From the germline J gene comes the end of the CDR3, since the read stops 3 residues before it. The V and J genes are TRBV30 and TRBJ2-4; unclear D gene. V lost 0 bases, J lost 3 bases, and 6 bases lay in between. CDR1 is GTSNPN and CDR2 is SVGIG in the germline V gene (reference sequence). The CDR3 is 13 residues long. CDR3 protein: CAWSVNSKNIQYF. CDR3 DNA (partial): TGTGCCTGGAGTGTAAACAGCAAAAACATT.

A note on this clone: The read ends 3 residues shy of where the CDR3 ends; the end is completed using the germline J gene. V is TRBV11-3 and J is TRBJ2-5; the match to TRBD1 covers 8 bases. Germline values: CDR1 SGHNT, CDR2 YENEEA. Losses at the gene ends were 4 bases for V and 4 bases for J; bases not matched to a gene: 8. CDR3 length: 15 residues. The CDR3 bases that were read are TGTGCCAGCAGCTCGGGGGCAGGGGGCATAGAGACC. Its translation is CASSSGAGGIET. The full CDR3 reads CASSSGAGGIETQYF.

At least ten counts were recorded for this clone. The read comes to an end 3 residues before the CDR3 does, leaving the germline J gene to fill in the end. The chain joins TRBV20-1 to TRBJ2-3, with TRBD1 identical over 8 bases. From germline, CDR1 is DFQATT and CDR2 SNEGSKA (reference sequence). The length of the CDR3 is 13 residues. CDR3 loop: CSARDWDRTAQYF. CDR3 DNA, as far as it was read: TGCAGTGCTAGAGACTGGGACAGGACGGCG.

As regards this clone: The missing CDR3 end, 3 residues past where the read stops, is filled in from the germline J gene. The chain is built from TRBV5-6 and TRBJ2-1; D is possibly TRBD1 (6 bases). Germline V CDR1 and CDR2: SGHDT, YYEEEE. Between the trimmed V and J ends, which lost 2 bases and 9 bases, there was a span of 15 bases. The CDR3 is made up of 14 amino acids. This CDR3 reads CASSFPQGVGEQFF. Incomplete CDR3 DNA: TGTGCCAGCAGCTTTCCACAGGGAGTCGGTGAG.

This clone showed up many times. The read gets to within 3 residues of the CDR3 end, and the germline J gene fills in the rest. J is TRBJ2-7 and V is TRBV6-1; D is unresolved. This CDR3 comprises 14 residues. CDR1 is MNHNS, CDR2 SASEGT, per germline. Deletions cut 2 bases from V and 2 bases from J, with 10 bases between. The covered CDR3 bases are TGTGCCAGCAGTGAAACCCTGTCAGCCTACGAG. As protein: CASSETLSAYE. The entire CDR3 protein reads CASSETLSAYEQYF.

With regard to this clone: Read coverage stops 3 residues before the CDR3 terminus; the germline J gene supplies the remainder. The chain joins TRBV2 to TRBJ1-1; 7 positions match TRBD1. The length of the CDR3 is 15 residues. Per the germline V gene, CDR1 is SNHLY and CDR2 is FYNNEI. V lost 6 bases to trimming and J lost 3 bases; unmatched junction nucleotides: 10. The CDR3 here is CASSLLGTGDTEAFF. Incomplete CDR3 DNA: TGTGCCAGCAGCCTCTTGGGCACAGGGGACACTGAA.

This clone came up a few times. The CDR3 end is not reached by the read, which stops 3 residues before it; the germline J gene fills it in. The chain combines TRBV7-8 with TRBJ1-5; 7 bases are a match to TRBD1. CDR3 length: 16 residues. V dropped 5 bases and J dropped 0; count of bases not matched to a gene: 7. CDR1 is SGHVS, CDR2 FQNEAQ, per germline. The CDR3 loop is CASSPVTGYSNQPQHF. Partial CDR3 DNA: TGTGCCAGCAGCCCAGTGACAGGGTATAGCAATCAGCCC.

This clone was observed a few times. The read ends 3 residues shy of where the CDR3 ends; the end is completed using the germline J gene. The rearrangement joins TRBV19 to TRBJ2-7; the D gene is possibly TRBD1 (5 bases). The germline V and J ends were trimmed by 3 bases and 6 bases, with 12 bases remaining between them. CDR1 LNHDA and CDR2 SQIVND come from the germline V gene (reference sequence). The length of the CDR3 is 13 residues. CDR3: CASSIRVISEQYF. The CDR3 bases that were read are TGTGCCAGTAGTATCAGGGTTATTTCCGAG.

In regard to this clone: The read terminates 3 residues ahead of where the CDR3 ends, so the germline J gene completes it. V usage is TRBV18 and J usage is TRBJ1-6, with D possibly being TRBD1 (6 bases). V lost 3 bases, J lost 4 bases, and 10 bases lay in between. The CDR3 consists of 15 residues. Looked up from germline, CDR1 is KGHSH and CDR2 is LQKENI. CDR3 DNA, as far as it was read: TGTGCCAGCTCACCCGGACAGAGGTATAATTCACCC. Its translation is CASSPGQRYNSP. The entire CDR3 is CASSPGQRYNSPLHF.

This clone has only a few counts. Read coverage stops 3 residues before the CDR3 terminus; the germline J gene supplies the remainder. The rearrangement joins TRBV7-6 to TRBJ2-7; D is perhaps TRBD1 (5 bases). The CDR3 has 12 amino acids. Germline CDR1 is SGHVS and CDR2 is FNYEAQ. V was trimmed by 5 bases and J by 2 bases, leaving 7 bases between them. The CDR3 sequence is CASSDSPYEQYF. The CDR3 bases that were read are TGTGCCAGCAGCGACAGCCCCTACGAG.

This clone was detected only a few times. CDR3: CASSLWRDLYEQYF. The covered CDR3 bases are TGTGCCAGCAGCTTGTGGCGGGATCTCTACGAG. The V and J genes are TRBV5-6 and TRBJ2-7; a weak D match, TRBD2 (6 bases). The read falls 3 residues short of the CDR3 end, and the missing part is taken from the germline J gene. The germline gives CDR1 SGHDT, CDR2 YYEEEE. The CDR3 sequence is 14 residues long. Trimming took 1 base from V and 3 from J, leaving 11 bases between them. Full variable domain (rest looked up from reference TRBV5-6 and TRBJ2-7): DAGVTQSPTHLIKTRGQQVTLRCSPKSGHDTVSWYQQALGQGPQFIFQYYEEEERQRGNFPDRFSGHQFPNYSSELNVNALLLGDSALYLCASSLWRDLYEQYFGPGTRLTVT.

CDR3 protein: CAWRALDWYNSPLHF. The CDR3 DNA, read in part, is TGTGCCTGGAGAGCCCTAGACTGGTATAATTCACCC. The chain has TRBV30 and TRBJ1-6, with unresolved D. The read ends 3 residues shy of where the CDR3 ends; the end is completed using the germline J gene. The CDR3 runs 15 residues. V was trimmed by 3 bases and J by 4 bases, leaving 13 bases between them. Germline V gene data show CDR1 as GTSNPN and CDR2 as SVGIG (reference sequence).